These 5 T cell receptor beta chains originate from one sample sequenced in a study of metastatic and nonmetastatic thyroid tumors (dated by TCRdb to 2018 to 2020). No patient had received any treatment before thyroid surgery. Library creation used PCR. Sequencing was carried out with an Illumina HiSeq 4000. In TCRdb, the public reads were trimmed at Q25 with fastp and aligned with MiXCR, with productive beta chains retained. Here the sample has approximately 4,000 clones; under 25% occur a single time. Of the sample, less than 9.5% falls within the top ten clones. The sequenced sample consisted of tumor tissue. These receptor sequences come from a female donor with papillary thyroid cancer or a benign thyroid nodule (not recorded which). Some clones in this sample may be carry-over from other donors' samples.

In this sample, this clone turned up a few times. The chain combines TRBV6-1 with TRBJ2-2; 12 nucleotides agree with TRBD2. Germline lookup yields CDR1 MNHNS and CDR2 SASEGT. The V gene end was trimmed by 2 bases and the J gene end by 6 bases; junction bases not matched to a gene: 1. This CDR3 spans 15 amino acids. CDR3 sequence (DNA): TGTGCCAGCAGTGAACTAGCGGGGGGGCCCGGGGAGCTGTTTTTT. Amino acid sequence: CASSELAGGPGELFF.

The CDR3: CASSPRPGTGEFF. The CDR3 coding sequence is TGTGCCAGCAGCCCACGGCCGGGGACAGGGGAGTTCTTC. This chain uses TRBV12-3 or TRBV12-4 with TRBJ2-1; 10 bases align to TRBD1. This CDR3 is 13 amino acids long. V shed 6 bases and J 14 bases; nucleotides not matched to a gene: 10.

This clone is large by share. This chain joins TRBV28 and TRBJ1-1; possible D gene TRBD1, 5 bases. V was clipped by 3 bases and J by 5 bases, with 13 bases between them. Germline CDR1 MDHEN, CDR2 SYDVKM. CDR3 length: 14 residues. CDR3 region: CASSLEGRGTEAFF. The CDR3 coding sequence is TGTGCCAGCAGTTTGGAGGGGCGCGGGACTGAAGCTTTCTTT.

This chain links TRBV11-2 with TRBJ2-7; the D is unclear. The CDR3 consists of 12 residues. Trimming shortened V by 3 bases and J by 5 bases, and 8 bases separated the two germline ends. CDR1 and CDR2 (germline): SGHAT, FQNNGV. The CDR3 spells CASSFRPHEQYF. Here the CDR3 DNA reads TGTGCCAGCAGCTTTCGACCCCACGAGCAGTACTTC.

The CDR3 region is CASSLVQGLDTEAFF. CDR3 bases: TGCGCCAGCAGCTTGGTACAGGGGCTGGACACTGAAGCTTTCTTT. The chain uses TRBV5-1 and TRBJ1-1; 7 bases fit TRBD1. This CDR3 is built from 15 residues. The V gene end was trimmed by 0 bases and the J gene end by 3 bases; junction bases not matched to a gene: 5. Germline-derived CDR1 and CDR2 are SGHRS and YFSETQ.